The subject of this entry is one TCR beta chain. The germline V gene encodes CDR1 LNHDA and CDR2 SQIVND (reference sequence). The germline V and J ends were trimmed by 1 base and 2 bases, with 12 bases remaining between them. The CDR3 length is 17 residues. The data originate from a study of blood T cell repertoires in COVID-19. About the research overall: Both acute and convalescent COVID-19 samples were obtained from the United States, Italy and Spain.

Sequencing was performed with immunoSEQ multiplex PCR; in TCRdb, only in-frame clones are kept and a portion is missing. The data show 130,000 to 150,000 clones, around 80% seen once. The gene calls are TRBV19 and TRBJ1-6, with a tentative D call TRBD1 (5 bases). This sequence originates from a woman aged 45-59 years in a cohort sampled during active or convalescent COVID-19. The sample was peripheral blood. This CDR3 is CASSIGGAGTYNSPLHF. CDR3 DNA sequence: TGTGCCAGTAGTATAGGAGGGGCGGGGACCTATAATTCACCCCTCCACTTT.